What follows is one TCR beta chain and its context. These data come from a study of blood T cell repertoires in COVID-19. Study background: PBMCs, B-cell-depleted T cells, or T cells were the source of the cDNA or gDNA that made up the material.

Which cohort a participant joined came from the clinical history participants gave. The repertoire was sequenced with immunoSEQ multiplex PCR; TCRdb's copy has only in-frame clones and lacks some. This sample has 200,000 or so clones, with about 87% found just once. CDR1 MNHEY and CDR2 SVGEGT come from the germline V gene. CDR3 size: 13 residues. V was pared by 6 bases and J by 1 base, with 10 bases between. Sequenced input: PBMCs or T cells enriched from blood (not recorded which). J is TRBJ2-7 and V is TRBV6-2 or TRBV6-3; D unclear. The clonotype originates from a woman aged 40 to 49 with acute COVID-19. In DNA form, the CDR3 reads TGTGCCAGCAGCTCCAGGTTTTCCTACGAGCAGTACTTC. Translation: CASSSRFSYEQYF.